The 4 T cell receptor beta chains below come from one sample, sequenced in a study of breast tumors, draining lymph nodes, adjacent tissues. Axillary draining lymph nodes of breast cancer patients supplied the node samples. Using its own MiXCR run on the multiplex PCR reads, TCRdb lists one record per CDR3 protein. The table shows around 250,000 distinct CDR3 sequences, with 30% to 35% occurring only once. Sequencing used axillary lymph node tissue. The receptors were sampled from a female donor with breast cancer. Some clones in this sample may be carry-over from other donors' samples.

V usage is TRBV20-1 and J usage is TRBJ1-5, with 8 bases that match TRBD1. CDR3 size: 22 residues. V was clipped by 1 base and J by 4 bases; unmatched bases: 27. Germline V gene sequence: CDR1 DFQATT, CDR2 SNEGSKA (reference sequence). CDR3 loop: CSARVLPGQAPSGGDGNQPQHF. The CDR3 bases are TGCAGTGCTAGAGTCCTCCCGGGACAGGCACCCTCGGGTGGGGACGGAAATCAGCCCCAGCATTTT.

V gene TRBV25-1 combines with J gene TRBJ1-2; D unclear. The CDR3 consists of 14 residues. Germline loops: CDR1 MGHDK, CDR2 SYGVNS. The germline V and J ends were trimmed by 4 bases and 1 base, with 10 bases remaining between them. In DNA form, the CDR3 reads TGTGCCAGCAGTGCACCTGGGGTTAACTATGGCTACACCTTC. Protein sequence: CASSAPGVNYGYTF.

Many counts were recorded for this clonotype. This chain uses TRBV20-1 with TRBJ2-1, with a possible D match to TRBD1 (5 bases). With 4 bases removed from V and 8 bases from J, the gap between germline ends came to 18 bases. The CDR3 spans 14 residues. Per the germline V gene, CDR1 is DFQATT and CDR2 is SNEGSKA (reference sequence). Written as DNA, the CDR3 is TGCAGTGCTATGGACACCCTGAGGAGCCATGAGCAGTTCTTC. Translated, it gives CSAMDTLRSHEQFF.

Comment on this clonotype: A much larger clone differs by one base, so this may be a read error. The J gene is TRBJ2-2, the V gene TRBV5-1; 9 nucleotides agree with TRBD1. This CDR3 comprises 16 residues. V trimming: 0 bases; J trimming: 6 bases; junction bases outside the gene matches: 6. Germline V gene sequence: CDR1 SGHRS, CDR2 YFSETQ. The DNA of the CDR3 is TGCGCCAGCAGCTTGGGGGGACAGGGTTCGGCCGGGGAGCTGTTTTTT. It yields the protein CASSLGGQGSAGELFF.